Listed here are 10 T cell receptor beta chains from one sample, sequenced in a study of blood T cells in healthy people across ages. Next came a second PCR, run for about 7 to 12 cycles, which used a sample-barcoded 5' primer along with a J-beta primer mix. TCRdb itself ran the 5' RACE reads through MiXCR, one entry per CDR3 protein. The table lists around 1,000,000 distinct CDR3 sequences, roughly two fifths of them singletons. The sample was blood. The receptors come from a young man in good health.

This CDR3 reads CAISRGLAETQYF. Written as DNA, the CDR3 is TGTGCCATCAGCCGGGGCCTGGCGGAGACCCAGTACTTC. The chain couples TRBV10-3 to TRBJ2-7; either TRBD1 or TRBD2 may fit D (5 bases each). The J call may be incorrect, as the DNA end agrees better with TRBJ2-5. This CDR3 spans 13 amino acids. CDR1 is ENHRY and CDR2 is SYGVKD in the germline V gene.

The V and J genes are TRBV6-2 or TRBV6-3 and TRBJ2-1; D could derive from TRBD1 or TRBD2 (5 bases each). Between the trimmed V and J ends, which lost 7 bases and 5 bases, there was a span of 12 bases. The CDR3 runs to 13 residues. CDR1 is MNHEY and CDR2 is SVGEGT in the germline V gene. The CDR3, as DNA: TGTGCCAGCACCGGGACGGCGGACAATGAGCAGTTCTTC. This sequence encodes CASTGTADNEQFF.

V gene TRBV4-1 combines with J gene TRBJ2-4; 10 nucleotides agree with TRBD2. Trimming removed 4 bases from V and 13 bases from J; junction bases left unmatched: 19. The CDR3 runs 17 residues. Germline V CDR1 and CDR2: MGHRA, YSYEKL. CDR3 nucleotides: TGCGCCAGCAGCCTTGTCCCGCTAGCGGGGGACTACAATGAGCAGTACTTC. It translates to CASSLVPLAGDYNEQYF.

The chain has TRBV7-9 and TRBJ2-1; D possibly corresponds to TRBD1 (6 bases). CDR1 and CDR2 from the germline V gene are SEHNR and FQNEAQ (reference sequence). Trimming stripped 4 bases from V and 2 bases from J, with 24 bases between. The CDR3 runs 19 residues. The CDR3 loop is CASSYKTRRQDGPYNEQFF. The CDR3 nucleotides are TGTGCCAGCAGCTACAAAACTAGAAGACAGGACGGGCCCTACAATGAGCAGTTCTTC.

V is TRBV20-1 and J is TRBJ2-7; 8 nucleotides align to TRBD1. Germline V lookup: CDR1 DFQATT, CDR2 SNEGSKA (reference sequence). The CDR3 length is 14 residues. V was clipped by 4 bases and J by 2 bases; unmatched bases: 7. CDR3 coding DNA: TGCAGTGCTAAAAGGACAGGGCCTACCTACGAGCAGTACTTC. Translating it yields CSAKRTGPTYEQYF.

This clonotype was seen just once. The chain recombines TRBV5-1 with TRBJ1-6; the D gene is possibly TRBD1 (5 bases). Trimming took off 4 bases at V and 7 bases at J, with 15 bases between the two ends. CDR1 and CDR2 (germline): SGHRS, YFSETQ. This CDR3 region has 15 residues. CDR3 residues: CASSPRGGDNSPLHF. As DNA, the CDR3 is TGCGCCAGCAGCCCAAGGGGAGGGGACAATTCACCCCTCCACTTT.

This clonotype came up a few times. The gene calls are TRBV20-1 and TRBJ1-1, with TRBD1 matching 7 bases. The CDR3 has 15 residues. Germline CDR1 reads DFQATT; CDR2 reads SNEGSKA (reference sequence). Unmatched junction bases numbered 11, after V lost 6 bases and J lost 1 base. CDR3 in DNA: TGCAGTGCCGCATGGGGGACAGTTGAGAACACTGAAGCTTTCTTT. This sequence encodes CSAAWGTVENTEAFF.

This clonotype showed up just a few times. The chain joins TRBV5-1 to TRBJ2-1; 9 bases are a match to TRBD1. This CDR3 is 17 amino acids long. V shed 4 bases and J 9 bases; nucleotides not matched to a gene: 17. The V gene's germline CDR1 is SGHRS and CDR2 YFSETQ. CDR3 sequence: CASSPSVGQGTTSEQFF. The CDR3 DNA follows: TGCGCCAGCAGCCCCTCGGTCGGACAGGGGACTACAAGTGAGCAGTTCTTC. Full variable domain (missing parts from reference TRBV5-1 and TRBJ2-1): KAGVTQTPRYLIKTRGQQVTLSCSPISGHRSVSWYQQTPGQGLQFLFEYFSETQRNKGNFPGRFSGRQFSNSRSEMNVSTLELGDSALYLCASSPSVGQGTTSEQFFGPGTRLTVL.

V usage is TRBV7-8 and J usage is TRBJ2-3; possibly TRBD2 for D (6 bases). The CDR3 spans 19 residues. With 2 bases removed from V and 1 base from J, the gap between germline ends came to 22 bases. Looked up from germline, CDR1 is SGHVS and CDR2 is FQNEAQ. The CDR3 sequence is CASSLNAKDPWGGTDTQYF. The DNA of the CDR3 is TGTGCCAGCAGCTTAAACGCAAAAGACCCCTGGGGGGGCACAGATACGCAGTATTTT.

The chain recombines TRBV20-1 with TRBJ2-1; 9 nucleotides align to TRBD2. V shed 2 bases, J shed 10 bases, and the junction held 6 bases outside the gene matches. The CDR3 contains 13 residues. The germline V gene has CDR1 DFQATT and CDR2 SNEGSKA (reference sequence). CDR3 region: CSARRTSAYEQFF. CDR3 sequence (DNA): TGCAGTGCTAGACGGACTAGCGCCTACGAGCAGTTCTTC.